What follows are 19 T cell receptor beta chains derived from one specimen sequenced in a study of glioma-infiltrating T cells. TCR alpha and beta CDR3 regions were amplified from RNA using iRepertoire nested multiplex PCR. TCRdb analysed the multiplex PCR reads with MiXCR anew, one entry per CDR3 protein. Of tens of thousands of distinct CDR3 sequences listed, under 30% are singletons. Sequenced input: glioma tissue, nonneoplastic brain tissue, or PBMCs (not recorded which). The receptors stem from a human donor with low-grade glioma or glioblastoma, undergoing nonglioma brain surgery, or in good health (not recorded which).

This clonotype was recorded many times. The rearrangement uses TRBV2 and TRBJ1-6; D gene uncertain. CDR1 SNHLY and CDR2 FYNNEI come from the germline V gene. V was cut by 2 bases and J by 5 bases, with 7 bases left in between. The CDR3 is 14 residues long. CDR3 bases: TGTGCCAGCAGTGAAAGTCCAAATAATTCACCCCTCCACTTT. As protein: CASSESPNNSPLHF.

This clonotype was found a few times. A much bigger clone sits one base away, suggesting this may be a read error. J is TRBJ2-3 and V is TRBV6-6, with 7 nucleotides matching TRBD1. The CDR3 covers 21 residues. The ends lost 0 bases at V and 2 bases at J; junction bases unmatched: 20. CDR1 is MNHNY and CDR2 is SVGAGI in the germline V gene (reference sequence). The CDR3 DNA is TGTGCCAGCAGTTACTCACCATCGGACAGGTTCCCCTGCACCCCCACAGATACGCAGTATTTT. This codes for CASSYSPSDRFPCTPTDTQYF.

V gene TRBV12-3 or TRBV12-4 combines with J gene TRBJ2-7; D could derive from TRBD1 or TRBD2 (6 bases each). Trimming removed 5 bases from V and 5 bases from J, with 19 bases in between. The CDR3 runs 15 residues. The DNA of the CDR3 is TGTGCCAGCAGTCTCTCCGCTCCGGGGGCCGACGAGCAGTACTTC. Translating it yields CASSLSAPGADEQYF.

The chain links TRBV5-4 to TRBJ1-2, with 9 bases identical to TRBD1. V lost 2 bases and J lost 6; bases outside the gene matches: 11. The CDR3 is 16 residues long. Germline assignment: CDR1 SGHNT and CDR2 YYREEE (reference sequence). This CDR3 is CASSLDQTGTGNGYTF. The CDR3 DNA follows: TGTGCCAGCAGCTTAGACCAAACCGGGACAGGGAATGGCTACACCTTC.

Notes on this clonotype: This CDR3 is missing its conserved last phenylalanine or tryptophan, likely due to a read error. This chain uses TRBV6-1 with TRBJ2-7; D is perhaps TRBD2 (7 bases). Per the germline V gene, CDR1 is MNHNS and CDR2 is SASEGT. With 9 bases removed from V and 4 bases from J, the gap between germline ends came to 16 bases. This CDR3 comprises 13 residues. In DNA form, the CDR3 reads TGTGCCAGAGGGGGGGCGGGAGCTTACGAGCAGTACCTC. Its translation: CARGGAGAYEQYL.

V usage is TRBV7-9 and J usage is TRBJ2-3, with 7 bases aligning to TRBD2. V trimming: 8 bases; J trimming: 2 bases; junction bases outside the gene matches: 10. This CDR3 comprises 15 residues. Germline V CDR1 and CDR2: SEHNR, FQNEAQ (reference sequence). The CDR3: CASPEGGPITDTQYF. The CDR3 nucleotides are TGTGCCAGCCCAGAGGGAGGGCCCATCACAGATACGCAGTATTTT.

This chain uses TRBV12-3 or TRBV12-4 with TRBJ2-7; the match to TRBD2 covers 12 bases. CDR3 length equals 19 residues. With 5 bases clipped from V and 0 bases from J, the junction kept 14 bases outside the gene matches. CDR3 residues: CASSNRLRGLAGTSYEQYF. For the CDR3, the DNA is TGTGCCAGCAGTAATCGGCTAAGAGGACTAGCGGGGACCTCCTACGAGCAGTACTTC.

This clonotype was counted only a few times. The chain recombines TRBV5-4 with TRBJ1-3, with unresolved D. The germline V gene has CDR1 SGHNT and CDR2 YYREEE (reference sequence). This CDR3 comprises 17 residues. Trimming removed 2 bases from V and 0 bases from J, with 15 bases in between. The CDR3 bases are TGTGCCAGCAGCTTTCGGACCCTGGCCGGCTCTGGAAACACCATATATTTT. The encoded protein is CASSFRTLAGSGNTIYF.

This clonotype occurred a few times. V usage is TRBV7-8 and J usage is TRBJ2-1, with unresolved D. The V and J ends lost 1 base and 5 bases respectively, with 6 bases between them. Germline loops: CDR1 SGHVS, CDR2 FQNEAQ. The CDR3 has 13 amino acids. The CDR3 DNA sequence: TGTGCCAGCAGCTTAGACTGGAACAATGAGCAGTTCTTC. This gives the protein CASSLDWNNEQFF.

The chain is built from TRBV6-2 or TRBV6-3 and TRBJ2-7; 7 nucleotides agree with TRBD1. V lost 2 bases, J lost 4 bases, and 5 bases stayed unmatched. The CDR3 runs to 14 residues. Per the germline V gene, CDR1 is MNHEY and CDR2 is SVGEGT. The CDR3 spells CASSYRQGWYEQYF. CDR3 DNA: TGTGCCAGCAGTTACCGACAGGGTTGGTACGAGCAGTACTTC.

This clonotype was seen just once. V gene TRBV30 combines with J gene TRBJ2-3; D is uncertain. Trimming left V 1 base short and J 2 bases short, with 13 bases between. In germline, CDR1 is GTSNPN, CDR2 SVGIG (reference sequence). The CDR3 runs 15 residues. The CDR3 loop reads CAWSERKGPTDTQYF. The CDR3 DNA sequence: TGTGCCTGGAGTGAACGGAAAGGTCCCACAGATACGCAGTATTTT. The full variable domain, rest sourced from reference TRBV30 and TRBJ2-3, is SQTIHQWPATLVQPVGSPLSLECTVEGTSNPNLYWYRQAAGRGLQLLFYSVGIGQISSEVPQNLSASRPQDRQFILSSKKLLLSDSGFYLCAWSERKGPTDTQYFGPGTRLTVL.

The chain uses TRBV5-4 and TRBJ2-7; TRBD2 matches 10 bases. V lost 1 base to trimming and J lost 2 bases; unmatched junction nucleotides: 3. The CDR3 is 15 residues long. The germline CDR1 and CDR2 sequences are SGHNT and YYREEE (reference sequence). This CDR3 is CASSLTSGAPYEQYF. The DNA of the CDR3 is TGTGCCAGCAGCTTGACTAGCGGGGCGCCCTACGAGCAGTACTTC.

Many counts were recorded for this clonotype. As DNA, the CDR3 is TGCAGTGCTAGAGATTGGGGTAGCGGGAACTCCTACGAGCAGTACTTC. This sequence encodes CSARDWGSGNSYEQYF. V gene TRBV20-1 combines with J gene TRBJ2-7; TRBD2 matches 8 bases. V was clipped by 0 bases and J by 0 bases; unmatched bases: 7. The CDR3 extends over 16 amino acids. Germline V gene sequence: CDR1 DFQATT, CDR2 SNEGSKA (reference sequence).

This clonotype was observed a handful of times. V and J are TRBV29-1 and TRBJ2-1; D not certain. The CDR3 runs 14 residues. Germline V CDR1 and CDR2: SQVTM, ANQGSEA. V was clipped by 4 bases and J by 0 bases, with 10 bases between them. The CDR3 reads CSVVGGSSYNEQFF. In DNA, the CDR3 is TGCAGCGTTGTCGGCGGCAGCTCCTACAATGAGCAGTTCTTC.

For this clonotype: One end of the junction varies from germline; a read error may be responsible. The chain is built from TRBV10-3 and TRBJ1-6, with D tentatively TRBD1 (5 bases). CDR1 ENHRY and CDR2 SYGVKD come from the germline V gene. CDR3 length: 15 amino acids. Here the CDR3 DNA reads TGTGCCATCAGTGAAATGGGCGGACATAATTCACCCCTCCGATTT. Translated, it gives CAISEMGGHNSPLRF.

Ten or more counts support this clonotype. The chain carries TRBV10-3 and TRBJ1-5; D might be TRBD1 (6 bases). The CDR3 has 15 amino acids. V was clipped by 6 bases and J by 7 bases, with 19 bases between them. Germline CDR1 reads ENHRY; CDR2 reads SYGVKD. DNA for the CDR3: TGTGCCATCAGCTCAACCGGGGGGACACAGCAGCCCCAGCATTTT. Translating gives CAISSTGGTQQPQHF.

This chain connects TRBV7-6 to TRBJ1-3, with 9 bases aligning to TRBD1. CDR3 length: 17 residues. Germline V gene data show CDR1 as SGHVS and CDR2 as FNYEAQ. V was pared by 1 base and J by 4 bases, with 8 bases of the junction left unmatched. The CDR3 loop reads CASSLGNRGRKGNTIYF. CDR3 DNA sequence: TGTGCCAGCAGCTTAGGGAACAGGGGGCGAAAGGGAAACACCATATATTTT.

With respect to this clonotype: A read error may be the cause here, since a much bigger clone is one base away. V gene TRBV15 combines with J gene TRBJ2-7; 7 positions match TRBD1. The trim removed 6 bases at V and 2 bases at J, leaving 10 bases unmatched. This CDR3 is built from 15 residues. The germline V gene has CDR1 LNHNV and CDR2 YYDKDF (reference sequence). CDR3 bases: TGTGCCACCAGAATCCGGGACAGAGGCCCCTACGAGCAGTACTTC. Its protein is CATRIRDRGPYEQYF.

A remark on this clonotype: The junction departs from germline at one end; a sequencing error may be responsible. The CDR3 DNA is TGTGTCAGCATACGGACGGGAGAGACCCAGTACTTC. Its translation is CVSIRTGETQYF. V usage is TRBV6-6 and J usage is TRBJ2-5; D gene ambiguous. This CDR3 contains 12 residues. In germline, CDR1 is MNHNY, CDR2 SVGAGI (reference sequence).